This T cell receptor beta chain stems from a study of molecular identifiers for immune sequencing clone quantification. Comments on this clonotype: This may arise from a read error, as a much more abundant clone is one base away.

The CDR3 covers 14 residues. V was pared by 8 bases and J by 2 bases, with 16 bases between. Germline loops: CDR1 MDHEN, CDR2 SYDVKM. TCRdb reanalysed the PCR reads using MiXCR and keeps one entry per CDR3 protein. The table lists around 100,000 distinct CDR3 sequences, around 30% of them singletons. This chain uses TRBV28 with TRBJ2-7, with D perhaps TRBD1 (5 bases). Sequencing was carried out using naive CD8+ T cells from blood, with Jurkat cell RNA spiked in. Subset specified: FACS-sorted CD8+CD4-CCR7+CD45RA+ naive T cells. The sequence was obtained from a human donor in good health. Some libraries in this study had Jurkat cell RNA spiked in. CDR3 loop: CASHHLDRAYEQYF. In DNA form, the CDR3 reads TGTGCCAGCCACCACCTCGACAGAGCCTACGAGCAGTACTTC.